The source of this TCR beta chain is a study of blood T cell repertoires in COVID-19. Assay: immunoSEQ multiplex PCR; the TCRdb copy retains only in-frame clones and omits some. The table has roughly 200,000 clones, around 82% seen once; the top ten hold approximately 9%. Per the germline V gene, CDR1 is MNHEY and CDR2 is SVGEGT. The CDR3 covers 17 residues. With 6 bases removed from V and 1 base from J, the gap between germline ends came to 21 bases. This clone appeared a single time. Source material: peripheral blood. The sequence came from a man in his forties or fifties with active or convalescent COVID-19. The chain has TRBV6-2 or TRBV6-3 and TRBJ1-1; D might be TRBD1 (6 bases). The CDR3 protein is CASSRGVGQLGNTEAFF. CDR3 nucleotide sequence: TGTGCCAGCAGCCGAGGGGTCGGACAGCTTGGGAACACTGAAGCTTTCTTT.